One sample yielded the 18 T cell receptor beta chains listed below, sequenced in a study of blood T cell repertoires in COVID-19. This table comes from immunoSEQ multiplex PCR, and its TCRdb copy is limited to in-frame clones, with some not included. The sample lists 250,000 to 400,000 clones, roughly 88% occurring once. What was sequenced was peripheral blood. Receptors were obtained from a woman aged 25 to 45 with COVID-19, enrolled during active disease.

The CDR3 here is CASSQQINQPQHF. CDR3 sequence (DNA): TGTGCCAGCAGCCAACAAATCAATCAGCCCCAGCATTTT. The V call is TRBV3-1 (or the pseudogene TRBV3-2), the J call TRBJ1-5; D is undetermined. The CDR3 consists of 13 residues. Trimming took 2 bases from V and 3 from J, leaving 5 bases between them. The germline V gene has CDR1 LGHDT and CDR2 YNNKEL (reference sequence).

This clone came up once. The chain links TRBV27 to TRBJ2-2; D gene ambiguous. V lost 2 bases to trimming and J lost 0 bases, with 7 bases between them. This CDR3 has 15 amino acids. The germline CDR1 and CDR2 sequences are MNHEY and SMNVEV (reference sequence). As DNA, the CDR3 is TGTGCCAGCAGTTTAGCGGCCCCGAACACCGGGGAGCTGTTTTTT. It yields the protein CASSLAAPNTGELFF.

The chain carries TRBV4-2 and TRBJ2-7; 8 bases are a match to TRBD2. Germline loops: CDR1 LGHNA, CDR2 YNFKEQ. J gave up 3 bases and V 5 bases, and 6 bases lay outside the gene matches. The CDR3 is 14 amino acids. Here the CDR3 DNA reads TGTGCCAGCAGCGTAAGTGGGACTAGCTACGAGCAGTACTTC. This encodes CASSVSGTSYEQYF.

The gene calls are TRBV7-9 and TRBJ2-1; no clear D. The V end lost 5 bases, the J end lost 8 bases, and 16 bases lay between the germline ends. Per the germline V gene, CDR1 is SEHNR and CDR2 is FQNEAQ (reference sequence). The CDR3 has 14 amino acids. CDR3 DNA sequence: TGTGCCAGCAGCCGTCACGACACTTACGATGAGCAGTTCTTC. Amino acids: CASSRHDTYDEQFF.

This clone was recorded a few times. The same CDR3 is also encoded by other DNA sequences in this sample. The chain recombines TRBV6-5 with TRBJ2-5; D call uncertain. V lost 0 bases, J lost 4 bases, and 6 bases lay in between. Germline lookup yields CDR1 MNHEY and CDR2 SVGAGI. The CDR3 runs 13 residues. The CDR3 is CASSYSLRETQYF. CDR3 in DNA: TGTGCCAGCAGTTACTCTTTGAGAGAGACCCAGTACTTC.

V is TRBV25-1 and J is TRBJ2-3, with 12 bases identical to TRBD2. V dropped 5 bases and J dropped 6; count of bases not matched to a gene: 6. Germline V gene sequence: CDR1 MGHDK, CDR2 SYGVNS. This CDR3 spans 15 amino acids. CDR3 loop: CASSFRLAGGDTQYF. CDR3 DNA sequence: TGTGCCAGCAGTTTCAGGCTAGCGGGAGGGGATACGCAGTATTTT.

The gene calls are TRBV15 and TRBJ2-2; D not certain. Germline CDR1 reads LNHNV; CDR2 reads YYDKDF (reference sequence). Trimming left V 8 bases short and J 1 base short, with 5 bases between. CDR3 size: 12 residues. The CDR3 spells CATHRNTGELFF. The CDR3, as DNA: TGTGCCACCCACAGGAACACCGGGGAGCTGTTTTTT.

Regarding this clone: With a much larger clone just one base away, this may be a read error. The rearrangement joins TRBV2 to TRBJ1-5; D is ambiguous. Germline CDR1 is SNHLY and CDR2 is FYNNEI. The CDR3 covers 13 residues. Deletions cut 5 bases from V and 2 bases from J, with 7 bases between. Here the CDR3 reads CASSLAGNQPQHF. CDR3 bases: TGTGCCAGCAGTTTGGCAGGCAATCAGCCCCAGCATTTT.

This clone was counted a single time. The chain links TRBV7-9 to TRBJ2-7; 7 nucleotides match TRBD2. Looked up from germline, CDR1 is SEHNR and CDR2 is FQNEAQ (reference sequence). The CDR3 covers 17 residues. The trim removed 1 base at V and 3 bases at J, leaving 12 bases unmatched. The CDR3 DNA follows: TGTGCCAGCAGCTTAGGGGGAGATTTGCGGGGGTACTACGAGCAGTACTTC. It specifies CASSLGGDLRGYYEQYF. The variable domain in full, completed from reference TRBV7-9 and TRBJ2-7, reads DTGVSQNPRHKITKRGQNVTFRCDPISEHNRLYWYRQTLGQGPEFLTYFQNEAQLEKSRLLSDRFSAERPKGSFSTLEIQRTEQGDSAMYLCASSLGGDLRGYYEQYFGPGTRLTVT.

CDR3 DNA: TGTGCCAGCAAAGACAGATGGCCAGATACGCAGTATTTT. Protein: CASKDRWPDTQYF. V and J are TRBV6-5 and TRBJ2-3; D perhaps matches TRBD1 (5 bases). The CDR3 consists of 13 residues. Germline V lookup: CDR1 MNHEY, CDR2 SVGAGI. Trimming stripped 7 bases from V and 4 bases from J, with 12 bases between.

The CDR3 coding sequence is TGCGCCAGCAGCGCTCGGACTAGCGGGAGCTACGAGCAGTACTTC. Translated: CASSARTSGSYEQYF. V gene TRBV10-2 combines with J gene TRBJ2-7; 13 bases are shared with TRBD2. Germline V gene data show CDR1 as WSHSY and CDR2 as SAAADI. V shed 6 bases, J shed 3 bases, and the junction held 5 bases outside the gene matches. The CDR3 contains 15 residues.

V gene TRBV5-8 combines with J gene TRBJ2-5, with 11 positions matching TRBD2. Germline CDR1 is SGHTS and CDR2 is YDEGEE. There are 18 residues in the CDR3. The V and J ends lost 0 bases and 0 bases, in that order; junction bases with no gene match: 7. This CDR3 reads CASSLGGTSGGYQETQYF. The CDR3 nucleotides read TGTGCCAGCAGCTTGGGCGGGACTAGCGGAGGGTACCAAGAGACCCAGTACTTC.

This chain links TRBV21-1 with TRBJ2-2; the table's TRBD2 call for D was not verified on the DNA. TRBV21-1 is designated a pseudogene. This CDR3 spans 19 amino acids. The CDR3 DNA reads TGTGCCAGCAGCAAAGTGGATTATGGGGGAGGTATAAAGACCGGGGAGCTGTTTTTT. Translated, it gives CASSKVDYGGGIKTGELFF.

The rearrangement links TRBV19 to TRBJ1-5; no reliable D call. The CDR3 is 15 residues long. CDR1 LNHDA and CDR2 SQIVND come from the germline V gene (reference sequence). Trimming removed 10 bases from V and 5 bases from J, with 21 bases in between. The CDR3 spells CATKGRESHDQPQHF. The CDR3 nucleotides are TGTGCCACTAAAGGGAGGGAGTCTCATGATCAGCCCCAGCATTTT. Looking up the rest from reference TRBV19 and TRBJ1-5 gives the full variable domain: DGGITQSPKYLFRKEGQNVTLSCEQNLNHDAMYWYRQDPGQGLRLIYYSQIVNDFQKGDIAEGYSVSREKKESFPLTVTSAQKNPTAFYLCATKGRESHDQPQHFGDGTRLSIL.

The chain employs TRBV28 and TRBJ1-5; TRBD1 is a possible D gene (5 bases). The germline V gene has CDR1 MDHEN and CDR2 SYDVKM. V was shortened by 5 bases and J by 0 bases, with 5 bases between the two germline ends. The CDR3 sequence is 13 residues long. The CDR3 nucleotides are TGTGCCAGCAGTGACAGTAGCAATCAGCCCCAGCATTTT. Amino acids: CASSDSSNQPQHF.

The chain employs TRBV29-1 and TRBJ1-1; 9 bases align to TRBD1. Trimming removed 6 bases from V and 1 base from J; junction bases left unmatched: 3. Germline-derived CDR1 and CDR2 are SQVTM and ANQGSEA. The CDR3 spans 13 residues. The CDR3 DNA sequence: TGCAGCGTCAAGGGACAGGGGAACACTGAAGCTTTCTTT. Its protein is CSVKGQGNTEAFF.

The chain employs TRBV28 and TRBJ1-2; 7 positions agree with TRBD1. With 4 bases clipped from V and 4 bases from J, the junction kept 3 bases outside the gene matches. The CDR3 covers 13 residues. The germline gives CDR1 MDHEN, CDR2 SYDVKM. The CDR3 region has the DNA TGTGCCAGCAGTTCCGGGACAGCCTATGGCTACACCTTC. This encodes CASSSGTAYGYTF.

This clone was seen a handful of times. V gene TRBV5-1 combines with J gene TRBJ2-2; D might be TRBD2 (6 bases). Looked up from germline, CDR1 is SGHRS and CDR2 is YFSETQ. The CDR3 consists of 19 residues. Trimming took 6 bases from V and 6 from J, leaving 30 bases between them. CDR3 bases: TGCGCCAGCAAGGGGAGCCCGGGTGACCCAGAAGGGAGGTCCGGGGAGCTGTTTTTT. Residues: CASKGSPGDPEGRSGELFF.